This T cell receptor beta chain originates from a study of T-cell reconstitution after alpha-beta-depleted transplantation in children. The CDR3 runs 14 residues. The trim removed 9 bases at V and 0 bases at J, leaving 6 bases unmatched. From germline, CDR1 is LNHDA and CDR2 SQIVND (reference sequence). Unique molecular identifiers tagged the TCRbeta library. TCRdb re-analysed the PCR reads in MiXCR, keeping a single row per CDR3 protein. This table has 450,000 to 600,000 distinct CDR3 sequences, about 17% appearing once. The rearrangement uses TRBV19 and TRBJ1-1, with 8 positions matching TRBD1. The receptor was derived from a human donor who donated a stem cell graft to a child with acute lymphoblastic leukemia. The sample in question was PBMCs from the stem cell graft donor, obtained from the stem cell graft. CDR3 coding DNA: TGTGCCAGCCGGACAGGGACCGTGAACACTGAAGCTTTCTTT. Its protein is CASRTGTVNTEAFF.